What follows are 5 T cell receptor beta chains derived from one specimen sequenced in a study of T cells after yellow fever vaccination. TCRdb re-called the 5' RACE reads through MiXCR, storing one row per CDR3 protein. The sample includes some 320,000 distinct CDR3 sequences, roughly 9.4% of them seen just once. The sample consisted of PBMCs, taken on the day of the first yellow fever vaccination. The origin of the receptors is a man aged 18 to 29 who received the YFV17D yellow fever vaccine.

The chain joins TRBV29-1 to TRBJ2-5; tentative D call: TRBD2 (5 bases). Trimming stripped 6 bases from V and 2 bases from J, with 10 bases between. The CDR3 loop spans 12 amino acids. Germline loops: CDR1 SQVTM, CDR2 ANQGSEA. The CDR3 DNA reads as TGCAGCGTCTTCCGGAGGCAAGAGACCCAGTACTTC. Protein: CSVFRRQETQYF. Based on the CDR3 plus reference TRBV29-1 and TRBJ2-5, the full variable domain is SAVISQKPSRDICQRGTSLTIQCQVDSQVTMMFWYRQQPGQSLTLIATANQGSEATYESGFVIDKFPISRPNLTFSTLTVSNMSPEDSSIYLCSVFRRQETQYFGPGTRLLVL.

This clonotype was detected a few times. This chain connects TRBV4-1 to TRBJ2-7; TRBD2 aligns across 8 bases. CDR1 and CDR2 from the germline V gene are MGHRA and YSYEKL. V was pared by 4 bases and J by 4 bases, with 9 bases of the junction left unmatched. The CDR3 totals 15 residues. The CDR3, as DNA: TGCGCCAGCAGCCCTACTAGCGGACAACTTTACGAGCAGTACTTC. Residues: CASSPTSGQLYEQYF.

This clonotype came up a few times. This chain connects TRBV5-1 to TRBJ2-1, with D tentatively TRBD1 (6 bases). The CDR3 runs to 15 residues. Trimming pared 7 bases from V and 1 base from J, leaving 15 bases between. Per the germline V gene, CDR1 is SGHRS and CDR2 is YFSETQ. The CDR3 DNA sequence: TGCGCCAGCCAGTCCGGGACACCTTCCTACAATGAGCAGTTCTTC. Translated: CASQSGTPSYNEQFF.

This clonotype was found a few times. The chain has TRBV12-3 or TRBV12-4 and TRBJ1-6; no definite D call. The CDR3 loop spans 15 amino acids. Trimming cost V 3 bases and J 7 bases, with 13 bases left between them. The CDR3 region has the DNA TGTGCCAGCAGTTTGGACCAACCTCCGAATTCACCCCTCCACTTT. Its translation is CASSLDQPPNSPLHF.

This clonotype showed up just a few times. CDR3 region: CASSPPGTGSNTQYF. In DNA, the CDR3 is TGTGCCAGCAGTCCCCCGGGAACAGGGTCCAATACGCAGTATTTT. This rearrangement joins TRBV6-1 to TRBJ2-3, with D perhaps matching TRBD1 (6 bases). This CDR3 comprises 15 residues. The germline CDR1 and CDR2 sequences are MNHNS and SASEGT. V shed 5 bases and J shed 7 bases, with 19 bases lying between them.